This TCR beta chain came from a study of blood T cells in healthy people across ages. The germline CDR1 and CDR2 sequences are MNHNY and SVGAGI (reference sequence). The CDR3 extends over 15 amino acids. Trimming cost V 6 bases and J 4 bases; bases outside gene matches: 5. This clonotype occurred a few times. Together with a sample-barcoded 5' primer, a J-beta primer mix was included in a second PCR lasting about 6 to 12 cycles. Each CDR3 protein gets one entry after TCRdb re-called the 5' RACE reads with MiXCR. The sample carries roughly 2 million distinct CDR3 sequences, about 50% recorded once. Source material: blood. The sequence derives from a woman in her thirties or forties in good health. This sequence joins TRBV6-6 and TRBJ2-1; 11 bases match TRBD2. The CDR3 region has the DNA TGTGCCAGCAGGTCGACTAGCGGGGTATACAATGAGCAGTTCTTC. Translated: CASRSTSGVYNEQFF.